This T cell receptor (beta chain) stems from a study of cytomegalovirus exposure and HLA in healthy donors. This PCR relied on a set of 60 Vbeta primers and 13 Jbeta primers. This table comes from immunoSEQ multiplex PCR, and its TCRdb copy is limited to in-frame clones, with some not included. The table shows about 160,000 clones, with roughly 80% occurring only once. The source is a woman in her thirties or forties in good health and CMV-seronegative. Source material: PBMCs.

The CDR3 nucleotides read TGCGCCCCTGTCCTCTGGGGACAGAATTCACCCCTCCACTTT. Protein: CAPVLWGQNSPLHF. The J gene is TRBJ1-6, the V gene TRBV4-1, with 7 nucleotides matching TRBD1. V lost 11 bases and J lost 7; bases outside the gene matches: 11. This CDR3 spans 14 amino acids. Germline values: CDR1 MGHRA, CDR2 YSYEKL.